This is a list of T cell receptor beta chains from one sample in a study of T cells after yellow fever vaccination. TCRdb used MiXCR to reprocess the 5' RACE reads, holding one entry per CDR3 protein. The data show 280,000 or so distinct CDR3 sequences, roughly 8.7% seen once. This sample comprised CD4+ T cells sorted from PBMCs, obtained 5 days after the yellow fever booster vaccination. These receptors all come from a man younger than 35 who received the YFV17D yellow fever vaccine. The conserved cysteine and the conserved F or W are not part of the CDR3 here. The order of the fields is V gene, D gene, J gene, CDR3 length, CDR3 protein. D genes are given only for firm matches.

V: TRBV6-2/TRBV6-3
D: NA
J: TRBJ1-5
length: 13
CDR3: ASGPRDAANQPQH

V: TRBV4-3
D: NA
J: TRBJ1-6
length: 14
CDR3: ASSQGPAGDNSPLH

V: TRBV12-3/TRBV12-4
D: TRBD2
J: TRBJ2-3
length: 14
CDR3: ASSLYGGGRTDTQY

V: TRBV12-5
D: TRBD1
J: TRBJ2-3
length: 14
CDR3: ASGSPRDRPTDTQY

V: TRBV10-2
D: TRBD1
J: TRBJ2-2
length: 12
CDR3: ASRPTGTTGELF

V: TRBV5-1
D: NA
J: TRBJ2-3
length: 11
CDR3: ASSYASLDTQY

V: TRBV7-2
D: NA
J: TRBJ1-2
length: 12
CDR3: ASSLEAGWGGYT

V: TRBV11-2
D: NA
J: TRBJ1-4
length: 13
CDR3: ASSRTRGINEKLF

V: TRBV3-1
D: NA
J: TRBJ2-1
length: 14
CDR3: ASSQDLGVPFNEQF

V: TRBV20-1
D: TRBD1
J: TRBJ2-3
length: 11
CDR3: SKTGVGTDTQY

V: TRBV11-2
D: NA
J: TRBJ2-1
length: 13
CDR3: ASSLAGGAYNEQF

V: TRBV6-2/TRBV6-3
D: TRBD2
J: TRBJ2-2
length: 15
CDR3: ASSYSTSGVRTGELF

V: TRBV5-1
D: NA
J: TRBJ2-6
length: 12
CDR3: ASSPVAGANVLT

V: TRBV12-3/TRBV12-4
D: NA
J: TRBJ2-1
length: 12
CDR3: ASRFGGRGSEQF

V: TRBV4-3
D: NA
J: TRBJ1-3
length: 14
CDR3: ASSQDTAADGNTIY

V: TRBV6-5
D: NA
J: TRBJ2-1
length: 13
CDR3: ASRRGGPPGNEQF

V: TRBV7-2
D: TRBD2
J: TRBJ2-3
length: 13
CDR3: ASSSGTISTDTQY

V: TRBV20-1
D: TRBD1
J: TRBJ2-1
length: 10
CDR3: SVRTGRDEQF

V: TRBV7-3
D: NA
J: TRBJ1-1
length: 12
CDR3: ASSPSSMNTEAF

V: TRBV3-1
D: NA
J: TRBJ2-7
length: 13
CDR3: ASSPNGAVPYEQY

V: TRBV20-1
D: TRBD2
J: TRBJ2-1
length: 10
CDR3: SARRGRDEQF

V: TRBV5-1
D: TRBD1
J: TRBJ2-7
length: 14
CDR3: ASSSLRDRGPYEQY

V: TRBV6-6
D: TRBD1
J: TRBJ1-6
length: 14
CDR3: ASSLGGQGAYSPLH

V: TRBV6-5
D: NA
J: TRBJ1-5
length: 12
CDR3: ASSYRGGGQPQH

V: TRBV30
D: NA
J: TRBJ2-1
length: 11
CDR3: AWSTGEYNEQF

V: TRBV2
D: NA
J: TRBJ2-5
length: 12
CDR3: ASSEGPNQETQY

V: TRBV7-6
D: NA
J: TRBJ1-1
length: 14
CDR3: ASSLVRGTLNTEAF

V: TRBV5-4
D: TRBD1
J: TRBJ2-5
length: 17
CDR3: ASSRARTGVMVEGETQY

V: TRBV4-2
D: TRBD2
J: TRBJ2-3
length: 16
CDR3: ASSQDLSSGGQLDTQY